This TCR beta chain comes out of a study of T cells after yellow fever vaccination. Regarding the study as a whole: Though weaker, the secondary response peaked faster, on day 5 versus 15. Post-booster repertoires again held most primary-vaccination clones (around 95% CD4, roughly 90% CD8).

Using its own MiXCR run on the 5' RACE reads, TCRdb lists one record per CDR3 protein. The sample lists about 340,000 distinct CDR3 sequences, under 15% seen once, with 3% to 4% in the top ten. This clonotype was seen a few times. Its antigen remains unidentified. Deletions cut 10 bases from V and 6 bases from J, with 11 bases between. The CDR3 length is 11 residues. Germline loops: CDR1 MNHEY, CDR2 SVGAGI. The TCR comes from a man younger than 35 who received the YFV17D yellow fever vaccine. Sequencing was performed on CD4+ T cells sorted from PBMCs, taken 15 days after the yellow fever booster vaccination. This rearrangement joins TRBV6-5 to TRBJ2-3; D call uncertain. The CDR3 loop reads CATTTGDTQYF. The CDR3 coding sequence is TGTGCCACGACGACCGGGGATACGCAGTATTTT.